This T cell receptor beta chain was captured in a study of cytomegalovirus exposure and HLA in healthy donors. For the study at large: Inside one of the first data releases sat about 85 million unique TCRs taken from HLA-typed donors. Study observations and caveats: Productive rates of about 87% or about 30% were seen for most TCR beta V segments in an earlier analysis.

V was pared by 3 bases and J by 1 base, with 12 bases between. Germline lookup yields CDR1 MDHEN and CDR2 SYDVKM. This CDR3 region has 15 residues. This clone appeared a few times. Antigen: not known. It was with 60 Vbeta and 13 Jbeta primers that the PCR ran. The repertoire was sequenced with immunoSEQ multiplex PCR; TCRdb's copy has only in-frame clones and lacks some. The sample has some 160,000 clones; 68% are singletons. V gene TRBV28 combines with J gene TRBJ2-5; TRBD1 might be the D (5 bases). Material: PBMCs. This TCR was recovered from a man in his sixties in good health and CMV-seronegative. CDR3 amino acids: CASSFSGQGQETQYF. The DNA of the CDR3 is TGTGCCAGCAGTTTTTCTGGCCAGGGCCAAGAGACCCAGTACTTC.